The sequence of this T cell receptor (beta chain) was determined in a study of regulatory T cells in long-lasting Graves disease. The time point denotes: persistent/refractory GD, antithyroid drugs over 5 years with positive TRAb. From PBMCs, RNA was extracted and then used to make the TCR library. Library construction for TCR beta used iRepertoire HTBI primers and Arm-PCR of CDR3 regions. Each CDR3 protein is one row after TCRdb ran MiXCR on the multiplex PCR reads. The sample has around 400,000 distinct CDR3 sequences, 23% seen once. V lost 3 bases and J lost 4, with 11 bases in between. The CDR3 runs 14 residues. Germline V gives CDR1 SGHTA, CDR2 FQGNSA.

This chain uses TRBV7-2 with TRBJ2-3; perhaps TRBD1 as D (5 bases). The source was peripheral blood mononuclear cells (PBMCs), collected when the disease was refractory, from a patient treated with antithyroid drugs. The sequence derives from a female donor with Graves disease. The CDR3, as DNA: TGTGCCAGCAGCTTTTGGGCAGGGTCAGATACGCAGTATTTT. It encodes CASSFWAGSDTQYF. Variable domain in full (rest from reference TRBV7-2 and TRBJ2-3): GAGVSQSPSNKVTEKGKDVELRCDPISGHTALYWYRQSLGQGLEFLIYFQGNSAPDKSGLPSDRFSAERTGGSVSTLTIQRTQQEDSAVYLCASSFWAGSDTQYFGPGTRLTVL.